This TCR beta chain derives from a study of blood T cell repertoires in COVID-19 (dated by TCRdb to between 2020 and 2021). General notes on the study: Samples covering the acute and convalescent phases of COVID-19 were provided by collaborators in the United States, Italy and Spain. The prospective study material was composed of cDNA or gDNA derived from T cells, B-cell-depleted T cells, or PBMCs. Subjects who had been exposed to COVID-19, were actively infected with it, or had recovered from it provided the deeply sampled blood TCRbeta repertoires that made up the dataset. A freely available public database, intended as a resource for researchers studying the immune response to SARS-CoV-2, is where the repertoires were released. The samples were drawn from the first 160 participants of the ongoing ImmuneRACE study and from 950 to 1,500 subjects provided by 6 global collaborators. The sample metadata nearly always contained a de-identified subject ID, COVID-19 status, age in years and sex. Where HLA class I and class II types were available, the types were taken from metadata supplied by the sample provider, not from assay-based typing.

Participants in the prospective study were enrolled through a virtual design, were aged roughly 18 to 100 years, and lived in roughly 26 United States geographic areas. To assign participants to cohorts, the prospective study relied on clinical history that participants themselves reported in a screening survey and a study questionnaire. Mobile phlebotomists in the prospective study collected whole blood, serum and a nasopharyngeal or oropharyngeal swab from every participant. Additional blood draws and questionnaires over an approximately two-month period could optionally be provided by prospective study participants. Blood samples from the prospective study were shipped frozen or at room temperature prior to DNA extraction. The investigation overall reported the following: The quantity of clinical and demographic metadata differed by source and by participant and was supplied without curation.

Counted from cysteine to valine, this CDR3 has 14 amino acids. Solely the CDR3 DNA is kept, with 42 bases framed from the first base. From the germline V gene (reference sequence), CDR1 is DFQATT and CDR2 is SNEGSKA. The germline ends are 15 bases apart after V is trimmed by 3 bases and J by 3 bases. Comment on this clone: Its recognized antigen is unknown. Base qualities are not provided; no much larger clone lies one nucleotide away.

The immunoSEQ Assay, a bias-controlled multiplex PCR, was used to amplify TCRbeta CDR3 regions from genomic DNA. In the original analysis: The number of nucleated cells in each sample was estimated by amplification of reference gene primers within the assay. Sequence reads were collapsed and filtered to measure the absolute abundance of every unique TCRbeta CDR3 rearrangement. For each sample, productive Simpson clonality was calculated by taking the square root of Simpson's diversity index across productive rearrangements. The clones in this table, taken by TCRdb from immuneACCESS, are in-frame only. Not every clone is retained; where verified, under half of the shortfall comes from an unresolved V gene, and the cause of the rest is unknown. The DNA was the basis for D and trimming; V, J and clone size are from that table. Recorded for this sample are 150,000 to 200,000 clones; around 76% of them occurred a single time. The ten largest clones capture about a sixth of the sample.

In this chain, TRBV20-1 is recombined with TRBJ2-7; the D gene is unclear. Material for sequencing was PBMCs or T cells enriched from blood (not recorded which). This clonotype originated in a woman aged 45-65 years with acute COVID-19. The CDR3: CSASIASSVYEQYV. The nucleotides read TGCAGTGCTAGTATCGCTAGTTCCGTCTACGAGCAGTACGTC.